This entry concerns a single TCR beta chain. Its antigen is undetermined. As to time point: week 23, last vaccination. Every single dose of the vaccine, 300 ug of mutant IDH1 20-mer peptide, came with topical imiquimod. This sample was taken from a study of a mutant IDH1 vaccine in newly diagnosed glioma. Turning to the study itself: Before enrollment, patients got radiotherapy alone, temozolomide alone, or mostly the combination. Study-wide results and limits: Immune responses arising from the vaccine appeared in more than 80% of patients.

CDR3 size: 18 residues. The ends were cut back, 1 base at V and 5 bases at J, with 21 bases in the middle. In germline, CDR1 is MGHRA, CDR2 YSYEKL. Method: immunoSEQ multiplex PCR; TCRdb's copy keeps in-frame clones and lacks some. The sample yields 45,000 to 65,000 clones, about three quarters seen once. The sequences come from PBMCs, collected from a glioma patient whose treatment included an IDH1 peptide vaccine. The chain couples TRBV4-1 to TRBJ1-5, with a tentative D call TRBD1 (6 bases). The TCR sequence derives from a middle-aged woman with glioma. Some clones in this sample may be carry-over from other donors' samples. The CDR3 DNA reads as TGCGCCAGCAGCCAAGGAGCATTGGGGGGGCCCTTCGATCAGCCCCAGCATTTT. Residues: CASSQGALGGPFDQPQHF.